The 2 T cell receptor beta chains given below trace back to one sample, sequenced in a study of T cells in Graves' hyperthyroidism and ophthalmopathy. TCR beta CDR3 sequences were amplified from RNA transcripts. The TCR CDR3 first-round RT-PCR relied on the HTBI primer set. One entry per CDR3 protein, called by TCRdb with MiXCR from the multiplex PCR reads. The table records about 300,000 distinct CDR3 sequences, about 19% of them present only once. Sequences were obtained from blood. The receptors originated from a man aged 45-65 years with Graves' ophthalmopathy.

The rearrangement links TRBV7-9 to TRBJ1-2; D unclear. V shed 0 bases and J shed 5 bases, with 7 bases lying between them. The CDR3 is 13 residues long. CDR1 is SEHNR and CDR2 is FQNEAQ in the germline V gene (reference sequence). CDR3 nucleotides: TGTGCCAGCAGCTTAGCTCTGCCGTATGGCTACACCTTC. Residues: CASSLALPYGYTF. Full variable domain (outside the CDR3, taken from reference TRBV7-9 and TRBJ1-2): DTGVSQNPRHKITKRGQNVTFRCDPISEHNRLYWYRQTLGQGPEFLTYFQNEAQLEKSRLLSDRFSAERPKGSFSTLEIQRTEQGDSAMYLCASSLALPYGYTFGSGTRLTVV.

This clonotype was seen only a few times. The J gene is TRBJ2-3, the V gene TRBV10-1, with a possible D match to TRBD2 (5 bases). Trimming cost V 2 bases and J 2 bases, with 8 bases left between them. This CDR3 region has 14 residues. Germline values: CDR1 WNHNN, CDR2 SYGVQD (reference sequence). CDR3 protein: CASSERRSTDTQYF. CDR3 nucleotide sequence: TGCGCCAGCAGTGAGCGGAGGTCCACAGATACGCAGTATTTT.